These 18 T cell receptor beta chains were sequenced from one sample in a study of T cell repertoires in cytomegalovirus infection. TCRdb processed the reads anew with MiXCR; each CDR3 protein has one entry. Of 70,000 to 75,000 distinct CDR3 sequences listed, about 4% are singletons. Sequenced sample: PBMCs. These receptors were obtained from a human donor in good health (CMV status not recorded). Some clones in this sample may be carry-over from other donors' samples.

Remarks on this clonotype: Since a much larger clone is just one base distant, this may be a read error. The chain uses TRBV20-1 and TRBJ1-6; D remains ambiguous. This CDR3 has 16 residues. Germline assignment: CDR1 DFQATT and CDR2 SNEGSKA (reference sequence). The V end was cut by 0 bases, the J end by 3 bases, with 12 bases between. The CDR3 loop is CSARDPRECYNSPLHF. Here the CDR3 DNA reads TGCAGTGCTAGAGATCCGAGGGAATGCTATAATTCACCCCTCCACTTT.

This clonotype was counted ten times or more. The J gene is TRBJ2-7, the V gene TRBV5-4; TRBD2 matches 13 bases. Trimming took 4 bases from V and 1 from J; bases not matched to a gene: 5. Germline-derived CDR1 and CDR2 are SGHNT and YYREEE (reference sequence). The CDR3 totals 16 residues. CDR3 nucleotide sequence: TGTGCCAGCAGCGGGCGGACTAGCGGGAGTTCCTACGAGCAGTACTTC. Protein: CASSGRTSGSSYEQYF.

The chain employs TRBV19 and TRBJ2-2, with 7 bases identical to TRBD1. Trimming at V came to 8 bases and at J to 2 bases, leaving 5 bases not matched to a gene. The CDR3 consists of 14 residues. Looked up from germline, CDR1 is LNHDA and CDR2 is SQIVND (reference sequence). The CDR3 spells CASATGYNTGELFF. The CDR3 DNA is TGTGCCAGTGCGACAGGGTATAACACCGGGGAGCTGTTTTTT.

This clonotype was observed a few times. The chain is built from TRBV10-3 and TRBJ1-5, with D tentatively TRBD1 (5 bases). The germline CDR1 and CDR2 sequences are ENHRY and SYGVKD. V dropped 3 bases and J dropped 3 bases, with 9 bases sitting between them. The CDR3 contains 14 residues. CDR3 in DNA: TGTGCCATCAGTGAAAAGGGACCCAATCAGCCCCAGCATTTT. This translates into CAISEKGPNQPQHF.

The sample holds many counts of this clonotype. The chain joins TRBV7-2 to TRBJ2-7; the D gene is possibly TRBD1 (7 bases). The germline CDR1 and CDR2 sequences are SGHTA and FQGNSA. V gave up 5 bases and J gave up 5 bases, with 10 bases separating them. The CDR3 runs 12 residues. The DNA of the CDR3 is TGTGCCAGCAGCCGCAGGGGGGACGAGCAGTACTTC. This encodes CASSRRGDEQYF.

This clonotype was picked up many times. The V call is TRBV20-1, the J call TRBJ2-7, with 7 positions matching TRBD2. Germline V gene lookup returns CDR1 DFQATT and CDR2 SNEGSKA (reference sequence). The length of the CDR3 is 12 residues. V gave up 5 bases and J gave up 2 bases; unmatched junction bases: 3. DNA for the CDR3: TGCAGTGCTGGCGGGAGTACCTACGAGCAGTACTTC. This translates into CSAGGSTYEQYF.

This clonotype came up many times. This rearrangement joins TRBV28 to TRBJ2-1; 9 nucleotides line up with TRBD2. The CDR3 runs to 14 residues. Trimming removed 7 bases from V and 8 bases from J; junction bases left unmatched: 9. Germline CDR1 MDHEN, CDR2 SYDVKM. CDR3 sequence: CASNPGLASDEQFF. CDR3 coding DNA: TGTGCCAGCAACCCGGGACTAGCCTCCGATGAGCAGTTCTTC. The entire variable domain, with the rest obtained from reference TRBV28 and TRBJ2-1, is as follows: DVKVTQSSRYLVKRTGEKVFLECVQDMDHENMFWYRQDPGLGLRLIYFSYDVKMKEKGDIPEGYSVSREKKERFSLILESASTNQTSMYLCASNPGLASDEQFFGPGTRLTVL.

This clonotype was seen ten or more times. The CDR3 spells CASSRLSGGQRNEQFF. The CDR3, as DNA: TGTGCCAGCAGTCGCTTATCAGGGGGCCAGAGGAATGAGCAGTTCTTC. The chain combines TRBV7-2 with TRBJ2-1; 8 bases are a match to TRBD1. This CDR3 spans 16 amino acids. The J segment lost 7 bases and the V segment lost 6 bases, leaving 14 bases of the junction unmatched. The germline V gene has CDR1 SGHTA and CDR2 FQGNSA. The whole variable domain, remainder taken from reference TRBV7-2 and TRBJ2-1, is GAGVSQSPSNKVTEKGKDVELRCDPISGHTALYWYRQSLGQGLEFLIYFQGNSAPDKSGLPSDRFSAERTGGSVSTLTIQRTQQEDSAVYLCASSRLSGGQRNEQFFGPGTRLTVL.

Ten or more counts support this clonotype. The chain's CDR3 is CAISRALAETQYF. CDR3 sequence (DNA): TGTGCCATCAGTAGAGCTCTGGCAGAGACCCAGTACTTC. This sequence joins TRBV10-3 and TRBJ2-5; no reliable D call. The CDR3 sequence is 13 residues long. Looked up from germline, CDR1 is ENHRY and CDR2 is SYGVKD. Between the trimmed V and J ends, which lost 5 bases and 4 bases, there was a span of 11 bases.

There are many counts of this clonotype. This sequence joins TRBV25-1 and TRBJ1-3; the match to TRBD1 covers 8 bases. The germline V gene encodes CDR1 MGHDK and CDR2 SYGVNS. Trimming at V came to 6 bases and at J to 1 base, leaving 8 bases not matched to a gene. This CDR3 has 16 residues. The CDR3 sequence is CASRGQGAFSGNTIYF. The CDR3 DNA sequence: TGTGCCAGCAGGGGGCAGGGGGCATTTTCTGGAAACACCATATATTTT.

The CDR3 is CASSLPTLHTQYF. The CDR3 DNA reads as TGTGCCAGCAGCTTACCGACCCTCCATACGCAGTATTTT. V is TRBV7-2 and J is TRBJ2-3; D not certain. Trimming pared 2 bases from V and 7 bases from J, leaving 10 bases between. This CDR3 has 13 amino acids. Germline V CDR1 and CDR2: SGHTA, FQGNSA.

This clonotype was seen ten or more times. This chain uses TRBV12-3 or TRBV12-4 with TRBJ1-5; tentative D call: TRBD1 (5 bases). The V and J ends lost 5 bases and 1 base respectively, with 18 bases between them. This CDR3 is 17 amino acids long. The chain's CDR3 is CASSLLTQGVSNQPQHF. The CDR3 DNA reads as TGTGCCAGCAGTCTGCTGACCCAGGGTGTCAGCAATCAGCCCCAGCATTTT.

This clonotype was found many times. The CDR3 loop reads CASSSPGSSGQPQHF. CDR3 DNA: TGTGCCAGCAGTTCCCCAGGGAGTTCGGGTCAGCCCCAGCATTTT. The chain is built from TRBV12-3 or TRBV12-4 and TRBJ1-5; TRBD1 might be the D (5 bases). V was trimmed by 4 bases and J by 6 bases, leaving 16 bases between them. This CDR3 has 15 amino acids.

This clonotype was detected many times. The chain couples TRBV7-6 to TRBJ2-3; D unresolved. The V end lost 2 bases, the J end lost 1 base, and 13 bases lay between the germline ends. The CDR3 runs to 16 residues. The V gene's germline CDR1 is SGHVS and CDR2 FNYEAQ. CDR3 loop: CASSLNSAQRTDTQYF. The CDR3 coding sequence is TGTGCCAGCAGCTTAAATTCAGCGCAGCGCACAGATACGCAGTATTTT.

This clonotype has a count of ten or more. The rearrangement uses TRBV12-3 or TRBV12-4 and TRBJ1-1, with a possible D match to TRBD1 (5 bases). This CDR3 has 13 residues. V was shortened by 2 bases and J by 6 bases, with 10 bases between the two germline ends. The CDR3 loop reads CASSLKGSAEAFF. CDR3 DNA: TGTGCCAGCAGTTTAAAGGGGTCGGCTGAAGCTTTCTTT.

This clonotype was recorded at least ten times. The rearrangement links TRBV6-6 to TRBJ2-5; D gene unclear. V was trimmed by 2 bases and J by 2 bases, leaving 9 bases between them. Germline loops: CDR1 MNHNY, CDR2 SVGAGI (reference sequence). This CDR3 is 14 amino acids long. Written as DNA, the CDR3 is TGTGCCAGCAGTTACCCCCAATTACAAGAGACCCAGTACTTC. It specifies CASSYPQLQETQYF.

This clonotype showed up many times. The chain recombines TRBV7-2 with TRBJ1-2; D uncertain. Germline V lookup: CDR1 SGHTA, CDR2 FQGNSA. The CDR3 covers 13 residues. V was cut by 10 bases and J by 5 bases, with 17 bases left in between. The CDR3 DNA reads as TGTGCCACCTCGTCACGCCGCCTTTATGGCTACACCTTC. Translated, it gives CATSSRRLYGYTF.

This clonotype has a count of ten or more. The chain links TRBV7-2 to TRBJ1-2; tentative D call: TRBD1 (5 bases). Germline CDR1 and CDR2: SGHTA and FQGNSA. V was cut by 1 base and J by 6 bases, with 12 bases left in between. The CDR3 has 14 amino acids. CDR3 loop: CASSLVLGVNGYTF. CDR3 bases: TGTGCCAGCAGCTTAGTGTTAGGGGTGAATGGCTACACCTTC. Full variable domain (remainder filled in from reference TRBV7-2 and TRBJ1-2): GAGVSQSPSNKVTEKGKDVELRCDPISGHTALYWYRQSLGQGLEFLIYFQGNSAPDKSGLPSDRFSAERTGGSVSTLTIQRTQQEDSAVYLCASSLVLGVNGYTFGSGTRLTVV.